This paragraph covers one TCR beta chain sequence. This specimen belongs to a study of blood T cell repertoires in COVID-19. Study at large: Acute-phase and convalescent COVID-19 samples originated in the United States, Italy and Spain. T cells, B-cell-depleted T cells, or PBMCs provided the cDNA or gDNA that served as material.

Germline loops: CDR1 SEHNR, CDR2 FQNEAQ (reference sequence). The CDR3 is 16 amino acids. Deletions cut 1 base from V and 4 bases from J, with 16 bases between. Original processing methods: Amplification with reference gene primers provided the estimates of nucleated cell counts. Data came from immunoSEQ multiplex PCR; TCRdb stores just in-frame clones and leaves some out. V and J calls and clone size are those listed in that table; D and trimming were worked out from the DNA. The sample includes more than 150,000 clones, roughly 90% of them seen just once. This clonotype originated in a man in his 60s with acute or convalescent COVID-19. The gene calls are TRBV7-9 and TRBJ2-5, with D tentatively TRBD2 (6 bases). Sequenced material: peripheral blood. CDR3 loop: CASSLGLGGLGETQYF. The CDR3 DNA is TGTGCCAGCAGCTTAGGCCTAGGAGGGCTCGGAGAGACCCAGTACTTC.